One and the same sample provided the 30 T cell receptor beta chains below, sequenced in a study of T cell responses to AZD1222 COVID-19 vaccine. The method was immunoSEQ multiplex PCR; TCRdb's version includes in-frame clones alone and lacks a portion of them. The sample includes about 99,000 clones, approximately 90% of them seen just once. Here the sequenced sample was peripheral blood, taken 28 days after the second AZD1222 dose. These receptors all stem from an adult who received the AZD1222 COVID-19 vaccine.

V and J are TRBV4-1 and TRBJ2-1, with D perhaps matching TRBD1 or TRBD2 (6 bases each). The germline V gene encodes CDR1 MGHRA and CDR2 YSYEKL. The CDR3 runs 17 residues. The V end was cut by 2 bases, the J end by 7 bases, with 21 bases between. CDR3 sequence: CASSQPTDGGLENEQFF. As DNA, the CDR3 is TGCGCCAGCAGCCAACCTACAGACGGGGGCCTTGAAAATGAGCAGTTCTTC.

This clone is a singleton in its sample. V usage is TRBV18 and J usage is TRBJ1-1; D is uncertain. The germline V gene encodes CDR1 KGHSH and CDR2 LQKENI. CDR3 length equals 13 residues. V gave up 3 bases and J gave up 6 bases, with 11 bases separating them. The CDR3 region has the DNA TGTGCCAGCTCACCCTCGGGTGAGGCTGAAGCTTTCTTT. It specifies CASSPSGEAEAFF.

The chain recombines TRBV6-4 with TRBJ2-1, with TRBD2 identical over 11 bases. V shed 7 bases, J shed 10 bases, and the junction held 12 bases outside the gene matches. CDR1 and CDR2 from the germline V gene are MRHNA and SNTAGT. CDR3 size: 15 residues. The CDR3 DNA is TGTGCCAGCAAACTAGCGGGAGACGGGGCAGGGGAGCAGTTCTTC. Protein product: CASKLAGDGAGEQFF.

This chain links TRBV19 with TRBJ2-1; the D is unclear. The CDR3 is made up of 14 amino acids. CDR1 is LNHDA and CDR2 is SQIVND in the germline V gene (reference sequence). V was trimmed by 7 bases and J by 5 bases, leaving 15 bases between them. DNA of the CDR3: TGTGCCAGTAATGATGGGCTAAACGACAATGAGCAGTTCTTC. It is translated as CASNDGLNDNEQFF.

The V and J genes are TRBV28 and TRBJ1-1; TRBD1 is a possible D gene (6 bases). Germline V lookup: CDR1 MDHEN, CDR2 SYDVKM. V lost 3 bases and J 4 bases, leaving 15 bases between the germline ends. The CDR3 has 15 amino acids. The CDR3 protein is CASSLVVGGPTEAFF. The CDR3 nucleotides read TGTGCCAGCAGTTTGGTTGTGGGGGGCCCCACTGAAGCTTTCTTT.

The V and J genes are TRBV11-2 and TRBJ2-7; tentatively, D is TRBD2 (5 bases). V lost 5 bases to trimming and J lost 6 bases, with 14 bases between them. There are 13 residues in the CDR3. The germline V gene has CDR1 SGHAT and CDR2 FQNNGV. The CDR3 is CASSAGVRAEQYF. For the CDR3, the DNA is TGTGCCAGCAGCGCCGGCGTGCGGGCCGAGCAGTACTTC.

The rearrangement joins TRBV7-9 to TRBJ2-3, with D unclear. Trimming removed 6 bases from V and 5 bases from J, with 12 bases in between. The CDR3 covers 13 residues. Germline CDR1 reads SEHNR; CDR2 reads FQNEAQ (reference sequence). The CDR3: CASSPAEVDTQYF. The CDR3 DNA follows: TGTGCCAGCAGTCCGGCTGAGGTAGATACGCAGTATTTT. Combining the CDR3 with reference TRBV7-9 and TRBJ2-3 gives the whole variable domain DTGVSQNPRHKITKRGQNVTFRCDPISEHNRLYWYRQTLGQGPEFLTYFQNEAQLEKSRLLSDRFSAERPKGSFSTLEIQRTEQGDSAMYLCASSPAEVDTQYFGPGTRLTVL.

V and J are TRBV7-6 and TRBJ2-7, with D possibly being TRBD1 (6 bases). This CDR3 comprises 15 residues. The germline gives CDR1 SGHVS, CDR2 FNYEAQ. V was shortened by 1 base and J by 2 bases, with 12 bases between the two germline ends. The CDR3 DNA is TGTGCCAGCAGCTTAGGATCCGGGACAACCTACGAGCAGTACTTC. Translated: CASSLGSGTTYEQYF.

The chain carries TRBV27 and TRBJ2-7, with no clear D. Deletions cut 8 bases from V and 2 bases from J, with 16 bases between. Looked up from germline, CDR1 is MNHEY and CDR2 is SMNVEV (reference sequence). The CDR3 is 14 residues long. The CDR3, as DNA: TGTGCCAGCGGCCCTCATGGCGAACCCTACGAGCAGTACTTC. Its protein is CASGPHGEPYEQYF.

The rearrangement uses TRBV27 and TRBJ1-4; no clear D. Germline V lookup: CDR1 MNHEY, CDR2 SMNVEV (reference sequence). V was trimmed by 5 bases and J by 8 bases, leaving 21 bases between them. The CDR3 consists of 16 residues. CDR3 DNA: TGTGCCAGCAGTCCCTACTTTGGAGTCGGAATCGAAAAACTGTTTTTT. It specifies CASSPYFGVGIEKLFF.

CDR3 in amino acids: CASSFGGNTEAFF. Here the CDR3 DNA reads TGCGCCAGCAGCTTTGGAGGGAACACTGAAGCTTTCTTT. The chain uses TRBV5-1 and TRBJ1-1; D ambiguous. This CDR3 contains 13 residues. Germline loops: CDR1 SGHRS, CDR2 YFSETQ. Deletions cut 2 bases from V and 1 base from J, with 6 bases between.

This chain connects TRBV24-1 to TRBJ1-2, with 8 bases fitting TRBD1. Germline CDR1 and CDR2: KGHDR and SFDVKD. J gave up 0 bases and V 2 bases, and 4 bases lay outside the gene matches. This CDR3 is built from 16 residues. The CDR3 DNA is TGTGCCACCAGTGATTCTGGACAGGGCTCTAACTATGGCTACACCTTC. Translating it yields CATSDSGQGSNYGYTF.

The chain is built from TRBV6-1 and TRBJ1-1; no clear D. Trimming cost V 0 bases and J 0 bases, with 11 bases left between them. Germline lookup yields CDR1 MNHNS and CDR2 SASEGT. The CDR3 is 16 residues long. The CDR3 region is CASSEAANSVNTEAFF. DNA for the CDR3: TGTGCCAGCAGTGAAGCGGCAAACTCTGTGAACACTGAAGCTTTCTTT.

The chain carries TRBV27 and TRBJ1-2; a possible D gene is TRBD1 (6 bases). The V gene's germline CDR1 is MNHEY and CDR2 SMNVEV (reference sequence). V shed 5 bases and J shed 1 base, with 17 bases lying between them. The CDR3 extends over 16 amino acids. CDR3 loop: CASSRPLQGFNYGYTF. For the CDR3, the DNA is TGTGCCAGCAGTAGGCCTCTACAGGGATTTAACTATGGCTACACCTTC.

The V call is TRBV19, the J call TRBJ1-1; tentatively, D is TRBD1 (6 bases). The germline V gene encodes CDR1 LNHDA and CDR2 SQIVND (reference sequence). The CDR3 covers 17 residues. V was trimmed by 7 bases and J by 0 bases, leaving 21 bases between them. CDR3 in DNA: TGTGCCAGTACCCGGGGGCGCGGGAGGGGGTTGAACACTGAAGCTTTCTTT. This encodes CASTRGRGRGLNTEAFF.

This clone is a singleton in its sample. Written as DNA, the CDR3 is TGTGCCAGCAGCTTAGGGCGACAGGGTGGCTACGAGCAGTACTTC. This gives the protein CASSLGRQGGYEQYF. The J gene is TRBJ2-7, the V gene TRBV7-9; TRBD1 aligns across 7 bases. The CDR3 sequence is 15 residues long. V was clipped by 1 base and J by 3 bases; unmatched bases: 6. The germline V gene encodes CDR1 SEHNR and CDR2 FQNEAQ (reference sequence). Combining the CDR3 with reference TRBV7-9 and TRBJ2-7 gives the whole variable domain DTGVSQNPRHKITKRGQNVTFRCDPISEHNRLYWYRQTLGQGPEFLTYFQNEAQLEKSRLLSDRFSAERPKGSFSTLEIQRTEQGDSAMYLCASSLGRQGGYEQYFGPGTRLTVT.

This clone has only a few counts. The chain carries TRBV28 and TRBJ2-3; D may be TRBD2 (5 bases). The germline V and J ends were trimmed by 3 bases and 4 bases, with 11 bases remaining between them. CDR3 length: 14 amino acids. Germline CDR1 reads MDHEN; CDR2 reads SYDVKM. The chain's CDR3 is CASSFRGSSDTQYF. As DNA, the CDR3 is TGTGCCAGCAGTTTTCGTGGGAGCTCAGATACGCAGTATTTT.

The chain combines TRBV2 with TRBJ1-2, with a weak D call TRBD1 (6 bases). The CDR3 is made up of 14 amino acids. Trimming stripped 7 bases from V and 6 bases from J, with 18 bases between. Germline V gene data show CDR1 as SNHLY and CDR2 as FYNNEI. The DNA of the CDR3 is TGTGCCAGCATTCTTCACCAAGGGGGAGATGGCTACACCTTC. Its protein product is CASILHQGGDGYTF.

V and J are TRBV10-1 and TRBJ2-1, with D unclear. The CDR3 contains 14 residues. CDR1 is WNHNN, CDR2 SYGVQD, per germline (reference sequence). Trimming removed 2 bases at V and 2 bases at J, with 7 bases between. The chain's CDR3 is CASSEETPYNEQFF. CDR3 nucleotides: TGCGCCAGCAGTGAGGAGACACCCTACAATGAGCAGTTCTTC.

The rearrangement uses TRBV7-2 and TRBJ2-1; perhaps D is TRBD1 or TRBD2 (6 bases each). Germline CDR1 is SGHTA and CDR2 is FQGNSA. Trimming left V 5 bases short and J 9 bases short, with 14 bases between. This CDR3 region has 13 residues. CDR3 bases: TGTGCCAGCAGCCCACGGGGGCCAAGTGAGCAGTTCTTC. This sequence encodes CASSPRGPSEQFF.

V is TRBV9 and J is TRBJ2-2; weak D call: TRBD2 (6 bases). The CDR3 is made up of 15 amino acids. V lost 0 bases to trimming and J lost 4 bases, with 10 bases between them. CDR1 and CDR2 (germline): SGDLS, YYNGEE. CDR3 in amino acids: CASSVGGRGTGELFF. CDR3 DNA sequence: TGTGCCAGCAGCGTAGGAGGGCGGGGCACCGGGGAGCTGTTTTTT.

The chain joins TRBV3-1 (or the pseudogene TRBV3-2) to TRBJ2-1, with TRBD2 matching over 8 bases. This CDR3 has 16 amino acids. The ends lost 0 bases at V and 3 bases at J; junction bases unmatched: 4. CDR1 and CDR2 from the germline V gene are LGHDT and YNNKEL (reference sequence). The CDR3 sequence: CASSQDLLADYNEQFF. CDR3 DNA: TGTGCCAGCAGCCAAGATCTACTAGCGGACTACAATGAGCAGTTCTTC.

The chain links TRBV25-1 to TRBJ1-6, with unresolved D. Trimming shortened V by 3 bases and J by 0 bases, and 6 bases separated the two germline ends. The CDR3 totals 15 residues. The germline gives CDR1 MGHDK, CDR2 SYGVNS. CDR3 residues: CASSEGFSYNSPLHF. The DNA of the CDR3 is TGTGCCAGCAGTGAGGGATTCTCCTATAATTCACCCCTCCACTTT.

The CDR3 loop reads CSAHRGTNEKLFF. The CDR3 nucleotides read TGCAGCGCTCACAGGGGGACTAATGAAAAACTGTTTTTT. The chain recombines TRBV29-1 with TRBJ1-4; 8 bases align to TRBD1. The CDR3 is 13 amino acids. Germline-derived CDR1 and CDR2 are SQVTM and ANQGSEA. Trimming at V came to 7 bases and at J to 2 bases, leaving 3 bases not matched to a gene.

This chain joins TRBV11-2 and TRBJ2-7; D perhaps matches TRBD2 (6 bases). Germline values: CDR1 SGHAT, CDR2 FQNNGV. The ends were cut back, 3 bases at V and 0 bases at J, with 9 bases in the middle. There are 14 residues in the CDR3. In nucleotides, the CDR3 is TGTGCCAGCAGCTTTAGCGGTGCCTCCTACGAGCAGTACTTC. Its translation is CASSFSGASYEQYF.

The rearrangement joins TRBV13 to TRBJ1-2, with D tentatively TRBD1 (6 bases). This CDR3 comprises 16 residues. The germline V gene has CDR1 PRHDT and CDR2 FYEKMQ (reference sequence). The V gene lost 1 base and the J gene lost 8 bases, with 20 bases spanning the gap. In DNA, the CDR3 is TGTGCCAGCAGCTTAGCAGGAACTCGCAGGGGTGTCGGCTACACCTTC. This sequence encodes CASSLAGTRRGVGYTF.

In nucleotides, the CDR3 is TGTGCCAGCGGGCTACCTGGATCCGGGACAGGGGAGGCGGGAGGGGTGTTCTTC. Protein sequence: CASGLPGSGTGEAGGVFF. The chain recombines TRBV11-2 with TRBJ2-1, with a tentative D call TRBD1 (10 bases). CDR3 length: 18 amino acids. Trimming removed 8 bases at V and 15 bases at J, with 38 bases between. Germline CDR1 and CDR2: SGHAT and FQNNGV.

The chain joins TRBV6-5 to TRBJ1-2; 12 nucleotides agree with TRBD1. Unmatched junction bases numbered 5, after V lost 2 bases and J lost 4 bases. The CDR3 covers 16 residues. Germline loops: CDR1 MNHEY, CDR2 SVGAGI. The CDR3 bases are TGTGCCAGCAGTTACCGGGACAGGGGGCACGGCTATGGCTACACCTTC. This translates into CASSYRDRGHGYGYTF.

This clone was recorded at least ten times. In DNA form, the CDR3 reads TGTGCCAGCAGCCTGGTGGGACAGGGGGTTTTCGGTGACCAGCATTTT. This translates into CASSLVGQGVFGDQHF. The V call is TRBV7-9, the J call TRBJ1-5, with TRBD1 identical over 11 bases. The CDR3 loop spans 16 amino acids. With 5 bases clipped from V and 12 bases from J, the junction kept 15 bases outside the gene matches. Looked up from germline, CDR1 is SEHNR and CDR2 is FQNEAQ (reference sequence).

J is TRBJ2-7 and V is TRBV5-1, with TRBD2 identical over 8 bases. The CDR3 consists of 16 residues. Germline V gene data show CDR1 as SGHRS and CDR2 as YFSETQ. V was clipped by 1 base and J by 1 base; unmatched bases: 7. DNA for the CDR3: TGCGCCAGCAGCTTGAGGATTAGCGGGAATTCCTACGAGCAGTACTTC. Translating it yields CASSLRISGNSYEQYF.